The sequence of this T cell receptor (beta chain) was determined in a study of blood T cell repertoires in COVID-19. The repertoire was sequenced with immunoSEQ multiplex PCR; TCRdb's copy has only in-frame clones and lacks some. Here the sample spans hundreds of thousands of clones, around 89% being singletons. Trimming took off 2 bases at V and 4 bases at J, with 5 bases between the two ends. The CDR3 contains 11 residues. Germline loops: CDR1 SQVTM, CDR2 ANQGSEA. Each participant's cohort was designated according to participant-reported clinical history. Sequencing was done on a sample of PBMCs or T cells enriched from blood (not recorded which). The chain has TRBV29-1 and TRBJ2-5; no firm D call. This clonotype originated in a woman aged 25 to 39 who had recovered from COVID-19. The CDR3 reads CSVETVETQYF. CDR3 DNA: TGCAGCGTTGAAACGGTAGAGACCCAGTACTTC.